This T cell receptor (beta chain) appears in the sequencing data of a study of T cells in Graves' hyperthyroidism and ophthalmopathy. In germline, CDR1 is SGHAT, CDR2 FQNNGV. The V end lost 0 bases, the J end lost 8 bases, and 10 bases lay between the germline ends. The CDR3 length is 14 residues. It was considered stable Graves' hyperthyroidism when ophthalmopathy did not progress within 18 months. Those patients with uncontrolled infection, other autoimmune disease, pregnancy or lactation were excluded. This clonotype was picked up many times. TCR beta CDR3 regions were amplified from RNA transcripts. Researchers ran a first-round RT-PCR on the TCR CDR3 using the HTBI primer set. One entry per CDR3 protein results from TCRdb running MiXCR on the multiplex PCR reads. The profile shows more than 95,000 distinct CDR3 sequences, approximately 50% of them singletons.

This rearrangement joins TRBV11-2 to TRBJ1-4; perhaps TRBD1 as D (5 bases). The sequencing sample was made of blood. The TCR sequence derives from a man aged 35 to 55 with Graves' hyperthyroidism. The CDR3 here is CASSLDAQGEKLFF. In DNA form, the CDR3 reads TGTGCCAGCAGCTTAGACGCGCAGGGAGAAAAACTGTTTTTT.